Shown below are 16 T cell receptor beta chains from a single sample sequenced in a study of blood T cell repertoires in COVID-19. Method: immunoSEQ multiplex PCR; TCRdb's copy keeps in-frame clones and lacks some. The data hold around 60,000 clones, with approximately 80% observed a single time. The sample taken for sequencing was peripheral blood. These TCRs come from a man between 70 and 80 years old with acute or convalescent COVID-19.

This chain joins TRBV5-1 and TRBJ2-1, with a possible D match to TRBD1 (6 bases). Per the germline V gene, CDR1 is SGHRS and CDR2 is YFSETQ. This CDR3 is 14 amino acids long. V dropped 9 bases and J dropped 7 bases, with 20 bases sitting between them. CDR3 in amino acids: CATTPGEGVNEQFF. CDR3 coding DNA: TGCGCCACCACCCCGGGCGAGGGGGTAAATGAGCAGTTCTTC.

The chain combines TRBV5-1 with TRBJ1-1; the D is unclear. Germline CDR1 reads SGHRS; CDR2 reads YFSETQ. Trimming took off 7 bases at V and 2 bases at J, with 12 bases between the two ends. This CDR3 contains 13 residues. The CDR3, as DNA: TGCGCCAGCGCACCACAGAGTAACACTGAAGCTTTCTTT. It is translated as CASAPQSNTEAFF.

The CDR3 region is CASSFLESDTQYF. The CDR3 DNA reads TGTGCCAGCAGTTTCTTGGAGTCAGATACGCAGTATTTT. This chain links TRBV12-3 or TRBV12-4 with TRBJ2-3; D ambiguous. This CDR3 spans 13 amino acids. V lost 3 bases to trimming and J lost 4 bases, with 8 bases between them.

CDR3 residues: CASSDLKGRLWNEQFF. CDR3 in DNA: TGTGCCAGCAGTGACCTTAAGGGGCGCCTGTGGAATGAGCAGTTCTTC. J is TRBJ2-1 and V is TRBV28, with a tentative D call TRBD1 (5 bases). The V and J ends lost 5 bases and 7 bases respectively, with 21 bases between them. The CDR3 has 16 amino acids. CDR1 and CDR2 (germline): MDHEN, SYDVKM. The complete variable domain, with remaining parts taken from reference TRBV28 and TRBJ2-1, reads DVKVTQSSRYLVKRTGEKVFLECVQDMDHENMFWYRQDPGLGLRLIYFSYDVKMKEKGDIPEGYSVSREKKERFSLILESASTNQTSMYLCASSDLKGRLWNEQFFGPGTRLTVL.

The V gene is TRBV5-1, the J gene TRBJ2-1; 8 bases match TRBD2. J gave up 4 bases and V 5 bases, and 2 bases lay outside the gene matches. This CDR3 has 13 amino acids. Germline CDR1 and CDR2: SGHRS and YFSETQ. Here the CDR3 DNA reads TGCGCCAGCAGACTAGCGGAGTACAATGAGCAGTTCTTC. Translated: CASRLAEYNEQFF.

This sequence joins TRBV6-5 and TRBJ1-5; TRBD1 might be the D (6 bases). The V end lost 2 bases, the J end lost 5 bases, and 13 bases lay between the germline ends. CDR1 is MNHEY and CDR2 is SVGAGI in the germline V gene. This CDR3 is 15 amino acids long. The chain's CDR3 is CASSYAPGVDQPQHF. As DNA, the CDR3 is TGTGCCAGCAGTTACGCCCCAGGGGTCGATCAGCCCCAGCATTTT.

The rearrangement uses TRBV14 and TRBJ2-3; the match to TRBD1 covers 9 bases. The germline V gene encodes CDR1 SGHDN and CDR2 FVKESK. The V gene end was trimmed by 5 bases and the J gene end by 2 bases; junction bases not matched to a gene: 20. The length of the CDR3 is 20 residues. CDR3 DNA sequence: TGTGCCAGCAGCGGCCCTGGACAGGGGCTTGTGGGGAAGATCACAGATACGCAGTATTTT. Protein sequence: CASSGPGQGLVGKITDTQYF.

The DNA of the CDR3 is TGTGCCAGCAGCTTATTCATCCTCAGCGGGGGGCCGCGCAATGAGCAGTTCTTC. This gives the protein CASSLFILSGGPRNEQFF. This chain links TRBV7-8 with TRBJ2-1; TRBD2 matches 9 bases. Germline V gene data show CDR1 as SGHVS and CDR2 as FQNEAQ. The CDR3 has 18 residues. After removal of 2 bases from V and 6 bases from J, the junction contained 14 bases not matched to a gene. Filled out from reference TRBV7-8 and TRBJ2-1, the complete variable domain reads GAGVSQSPRYKVAKRGQDVALRCDPISGHVSLFWYQQALGQGPEFLTYFQNEAQLDKSGLPSDRFFAERPEGSVSTLKIQRTQQEDSAVYLCASSLFILSGGPRNEQFFGPGTRLTVL.

This clone has a handful of counts. This chain joins TRBV7-9 and TRBJ1-1; no clear D gene. This CDR3 comprises 14 residues. Germline CDR1 SEHNR, CDR2 FQNEAQ (reference sequence). Trimming removed 5 bases from V and 1 base from J, with 11 bases in between. The CDR3 sequence is CASSPVGRNTEAFF. CDR3 DNA sequence: TGTGCCAGCAGCCCCGTGGGCAGGAACACTGAAGCTTTCTTT.

CDR3 nucleotides: TGTGCCAGCAGTGAGGTCCTCGGCAGGGTTAGAACAGAGACCCAGTACTTC. This gives the protein CASSEVLGRVRTETQYF. This chain joins TRBV2 and TRBJ2-5; D is perhaps TRBD1 (5 bases). The CDR3 consists of 17 residues. Germline CDR1 SNHLY, CDR2 FYNNEI. V was shortened by 3 bases and J by 4 bases, with 21 bases between the two germline ends.

A single count supports this clone. The V call is TRBV7-8, the J call TRBJ2-5; the match to TRBD1 covers 10 bases. CDR1 and CDR2 from the germline V gene are SGHVS and FQNEAQ. The CDR3 spans 15 residues. The J segment lost 4 bases and the V segment lost 1 base, leaving 3 bases of the junction unmatched. In DNA, the CDR3 is TGTGCCAGCAGCTTAGGAGGGACAGGGGCAGAGACCCAGTACTTC. Its translation: CASSLGGTGAETQYF.

The chain has TRBV18 and TRBJ2-2; 9 bases are a match to TRBD2. The length of the CDR3 is 16 residues. Germline V gene data show CDR1 as KGHSH and CDR2 as LQKENI. Trimming cost V 5 bases and J 9 bases; bases outside gene matches: 13. This CDR3 is CASSEMVAGDHRELFF. CDR3 nucleotides: TGTGCCAGCTCAGAGATGGTAGCGGGGGACCACCGGGAGCTGTTTTTT.

This clone was seen a single time. V and J are TRBV28 and TRBJ2-7; TRBD1 matches at 10 bases. The germline V gene has CDR1 MDHEN and CDR2 SYDVKM. V lost 6 bases and J lost 5; bases outside the gene matches: 10. This CDR3 has 15 residues. The chain's CDR3 is CASSPRDRGDHEQYF. CDR3 in DNA: TGTGCCAGCAGCCCCAGGGACAGGGGAGATCACGAGCAGTACTTC.

This chain connects TRBV28 to TRBJ1-1; TRBD1 agrees at 7 bases. Germline CDR1 is MDHEN and CDR2 is SYDVKM. This CDR3 is 17 amino acids long. Trimming at V came to 2 bases and at J to 7 bases, leaving 16 bases not matched to a gene. The CDR3 DNA follows: TGTGCCAGCAGTTTAGTAAGGGCTCTAACTAGGGACAGTGAAGCTTTCTTT. Protein product: CASSLVRALTRDSEAFF.

V usage is TRBV19 and J usage is TRBJ2-7; TRBD1 agrees at 7 bases. Per germline, CDR1 LNHDA and CDR2 SQIVND (reference sequence). CDR3 length equals 16 residues. The V segment lost 4 bases and the J segment 0 bases; nucleotides outside the gene matches: 9. CDR3: CASSRQGGEFSYEQYF. The CDR3 coding sequence is TGTGCCAGTAGTAGACAGGGCGGAGAATTCTCCTACGAGCAGTACTTC.

The chain uses TRBV7-3 and TRBJ2-2; 7 bases are a match to TRBD1. CDR3 length: 18 residues. Germline V gene data show CDR1 as SGHTA and CDR2 as FQGTGA. After removal of 2 bases from V and 6 bases from J, the junction contained 15 bases not matched to a gene. In nucleotides, the CDR3 is TGTGCCAGCAGCTTAGTCTCATCAGGGGGAATTGAGTCCGGGGAGCTGTTTTTT. Its protein product is CASSLVSSGGIESGELFF.